Presented here are 23 T cell receptor beta chains from one specimen sequenced in a study of shared clonotypes between healthy human individuals. Data came from immunoSEQ multiplex PCR; TCRdb stores just in-frame clones and leaves some out. The sample has roughly 96,000 clones, about half seen once; the top ten hold roughly 16%. Sequenced sample: PBMCs. The origin of the receptors is a woman aged 40 to 50 in good health. Some clones in this sample may be carry-over from other donors' samples.

This sequence joins TRBV29-1 and TRBJ2-3, with D possibly matching TRBD2 (6 bases). Germline V gives CDR1 SQVTM, CDR2 ANQGSEA. The CDR3 has 14 residues. Trimming shortened V by 1 base and J by 3 bases, and 11 bases separated the two germline ends. The CDR3 protein is CSVEVGGVTDTQYF. The CDR3 nucleotides are TGCAGCGTTGAAGTGGGAGGTGTGACAGATACGCAGTATTTT.

A remark on this clone: A much larger clone lies a single base off, so this may be a read error. This sequence joins TRBV7-8 and TRBJ2-5; D is uncertain. This CDR3 contains 11 residues. CDR1 and CDR2 (germline): SGHVS, FQNEAQ. Trimming took off 4 bases at V and 5 bases at J, with 5 bases between the two ends. The CDR3 DNA sequence: TGTGCCAGCAGCTACGCGGAGACCCAGTACTTC. Its protein is CASSYAETQYF.

This chain links TRBV10-2 with TRBJ2-1, with a weak D call TRBD2 (6 bases). V lost 11 bases to trimming and J lost 6 bases, with 20 bases between them. The CDR3 is made up of 14 amino acids. CDR1 is WSHSY, CDR2 SAAADI, per germline. CDR3 sequence: CACKLAGSFNEQFF. In DNA, the CDR3 is TGCGCCTGTAAACTAGCAGGATCTTTCAATGAGCAGTTCTTC.

This clone was seen a handful of times. The V gene is TRBV27, the J gene TRBJ2-7; 8 nucleotides align to TRBD2. Unmatched junction bases numbered 7, after V lost 3 bases and J lost 0 bases. Germline-derived CDR1 and CDR2 are MNHEY and SMNVEV (reference sequence). The CDR3 length is 16 residues. Here the CDR3 DNA reads TGTGCCAGCAGTTTTCTGGCTAGCGGGCTCTCCTACGAGCAGTACTTC. Encoded protein: CASSFLASGLSYEQYF.

V usage is TRBV4-3 and J usage is TRBJ1-6; D is uncertain. Germline-derived CDR1 and CDR2 are LGHNA and YSLEER. V shed 4 bases and J shed 15 bases, with 16 bases lying between them. The CDR3 runs to 13 residues. In DNA, the CDR3 is TGCGCCAGCAGCCCCGAATCGAGGTATAACCTCCACTTT. This sequence encodes CASSPESRYNLHF.

This chain connects TRBV6-5 to TRBJ2-2, with no clear D. This CDR3 comprises 12 residues. From germline, CDR1 is MNHEY and CDR2 SVGAGI. Trimming shortened V by 1 base and J by 4 bases, and 1 base separated the two germline ends. Here the CDR3 reads CASSYFTGELFF. In DNA form, the CDR3 reads TGTGCCAGCAGTTACTTCACCGGGGAGCTGTTTTTT.

The sample holds a few counts of this clone. This rearrangement joins TRBV5-5 to TRBJ1-4; 9 positions agree with TRBD1. Unmatched junction bases numbered 9, after V lost 2 bases and J lost 7 bases. Germline CDR1 SGHKS, CDR2 YYEKEE (reference sequence). The CDR3 runs 16 residues. This CDR3 reads CASSFRPGQGPEKLFF. CDR3 nucleotide sequence: TGTGCCAGCAGCTTCCGTCCCGGACAGGGGCCTGAAAAACTGTTTTTT.

This clone was detected ten times or more. The chain has TRBV6-1 and TRBJ1-5; the D is unclear. Germline assignment: CDR1 MNHNS and CDR2 SASEGT. V lost 6 bases, J lost 2 bases, and 8 bases lay in between. The CDR3 is 13 residues long. In DNA, the CDR3 is TGTGCCAGCAGCCAGGACCGCAATCAGCCCCAGCATTTT. Protein: CASSQDRNQPQHF.

Worth noting for this clone: This probably arose from a read error, given a far larger clone one base away. The same CDR3 is also encoded by other DNA sequences in this sample. The chain employs TRBV11-1 and TRBJ1-1; D perhaps matches TRBD1 (6 bases). The CDR3 loop spans 14 amino acids. Germline V gives CDR1 SGHAT, CDR2 FQDESV (reference sequence). CDR3 bases: TGTGCCAGCAGCTCAGGACAGCAGAACACCGAAGCTTTCTTT. Amino acids: CASSSGQQNTEAFF.

CDR3 DNA: TGCGCCAGCAGCTCCACAGGGTTCGGCACTGAAGCTTTCTTT. Its translation: CASSSTGFGTEAFF. The chain carries TRBV5-1 and TRBJ1-1, with D possibly being TRBD1 (6 bases). CDR1 is SGHRS and CDR2 is YFSETQ in the germline V gene. This CDR3 region has 14 residues. The V and J ends lost 3 bases and 4 bases respectively, with 13 bases between them.

Notes on this clone: A far larger clone is a single base away, which makes a read error likely. The genes are TRBV7-9 and TRBJ2-5; a possible D gene is TRBD2 (6 bases). The J call is uncertain, as TRBJ2-7 better fits the DNA end. Germline V gene lookup returns CDR1 SEHNR and CDR2 FQNEAQ (reference sequence). CDR3 length equals 13 residues. This chain's CDR3 is CASSPLEGYEQYF. The CDR3 DNA is TGTGCCAGCAGCCCCCTGGAGGGGTACGAGCAGTACTTC.

The chain has TRBV18 and TRBJ1-2; D gene unclear. Germline lookup yields CDR1 KGHSH and CDR2 LQKENI. The CDR3 totals 16 residues. V shed 2 bases and J shed 1 base, with 14 bases lying between them. CDR3 DNA sequence: TGTGCCAGCTCACCAAGGCGGCAGGACCTTAACTATGGCTACACCTTC. It codes for CASSPRRQDLNYGYTF.

As regards this clone: Since no conserved phenylalanine or tryptophan closes the CDR3, a read error is the likely cause. J is TRBJ2-7 and V is TRBV7-2, with D perhaps matching TRBD1 or TRBD2 (5 bases each). CDR1 SGHTA and CDR2 FQGNSA come from the germline V gene. CDR3 size: 15 residues. V shed 5 bases and J shed 0 bases, with 14 bases lying between them. The CDR3 DNA is TGTGCCAGCAGCCCCGGGACGGTCCTCTCCTACGAGCAGTACTCC. Amino acids: CASSPGTVLSYEQYS.

The chain has TRBV27 and TRBJ1-1; the D gene is possibly TRBD1 (5 bases). The germline gives CDR1 MNHEY, CDR2 SMNVEV (reference sequence). This CDR3 spans 15 amino acids. V lost 3 bases and J lost 6, with 17 bases in between. CDR3 protein: CASSLGLGPRAEAFF. CDR3 in DNA: TGTGCCAGCAGTTTGGGGCTAGGACCGAGGGCTGAAGCTTTCTTT.

This sequence joins TRBV27 and TRBJ2-7; D is possibly TRBD1 (5 bases). This CDR3 contains 15 residues. Trimming stripped 0 bases from V and 0 bases from J, with 9 bases between. The germline V gene encodes CDR1 MNHEY and CDR2 SMNVEV (reference sequence). CDR3 nucleotides: TGTGCCAGCAGTTTATCCCGGACATCCTCCTACGAGCAGTACTTC. Amino acid sequence: CASSLSRTSSYEQYF.

The rearrangement joins TRBV2 to TRBJ2-1, with 7 bases fitting TRBD1. V gave up 3 bases and J gave up 1 base; unmatched junction bases: 3. The germline V gene encodes CDR1 SNHLY and CDR2 FYNNEI. This CDR3 has 15 residues. CDR3: CASSDWGQSYNEQFF. Here the CDR3 DNA reads TGTGCCAGCAGTGATTGGGGACAGTCCTACAATGAGCAGTTCTTC.

Only one count was recorded for this clone. V usage is TRBV29-1 and J usage is TRBJ2-7; 12 nucleotides align to TRBD1. Trimming cost V 5 bases and J 6 bases; bases outside gene matches: 2. Looked up from germline, CDR1 is SQVTM and CDR2 is ANQGSEA. The CDR3 covers 12 residues. This chain's CDR3 is CSVWDRGLEQYF. CDR3 DNA: TGCAGCGTTTGGGACAGGGGGCTCGAGCAGTACTTC.

Remarks on this clone: At the DNA level, this CDR3 is encoded by other sequences in the same sample as well. The rearrangement uses TRBV5-4 and TRBJ2-7; the D is unclear. Germline assignment: CDR1 SGHNT and CDR2 YYREEE (reference sequence). This CDR3 spans 11 amino acids. V gave up 5 bases and J gave up 2 bases, with 5 bases separating them. CDR3 sequence: CASSSTYEQYF. The CDR3 DNA is TGTGCCAGCAGTTCCACCTACGAGCAGTACTTC.

This clone was detected ten times or more. The genes are TRBV7-9 and TRBJ2-7; D may be TRBD2 (5 bases). CDR3 size: 13 residues. V dropped 5 bases and J dropped 6 bases, with 14 bases sitting between them. Germline CDR1 SEHNR, CDR2 FQNEAQ (reference sequence). CDR3 amino acids: CASSPWAEVEQYF. In DNA, the CDR3 is TGTGCCAGCAGCCCCTGGGCGGAGGTCGAGCAGTACTTC.

This clone was found many times. This sample also contains other DNA sequences that code for the same CDR3. The rearrangement joins TRBV4-3 to TRBJ2-6; D is undetermined. The CDR3 loop spans 16 amino acids. Trimming took off 2 bases at V and 1 base at J, with 9 bases between the two ends. Germline V gene sequence: CDR1 LGHNA, CDR2 YSLEER. The CDR3: CASSQKVRSGANVLTF. Here the CDR3 DNA reads TGCGCCAGCAGCCAAAAGGTCCGGTCTGGGGCCAACGTCCTGACTTTC.

This clone showed up just once. The chain is built from TRBV28 and TRBJ1-6; D unclear. The ends were cut back, 5 bases at V and 7 bases at J, with 9 bases in the middle. This CDR3 has 13 residues. Per germline, CDR1 MDHEN and CDR2 SYDVKM. CDR3 in DNA: TGTGCCAGCAGTAAAACCAGAAATTCACCCCTCCACTTT. It encodes CASSKTRNSPLHF.

The chain uses TRBV2 and TRBJ2-5, with 7 positions matching TRBD2. V lost 4 bases, J lost 3 bases, and 14 bases stayed unmatched. This CDR3 region has 17 residues. The germline gives CDR1 SNHLY, CDR2 FYNNEI. CDR3 loop: CASSAAGEGSQKETQYF. In DNA form, the CDR3 reads TGTGCCAGCAGTGCCGCGGGAGAGGGCAGCCAGAAAGAGACCCAGTACTTC. The full variable domain, with the rest looked up from reference TRBV2 and TRBJ2-5, is EPEVTQTPSHQVTQMGQEVILRCVPISNHLYFYWYRQILGQKVEFLVSFYNNEISEKSEIFDDQFSVERPDGSNFTLKIRSTKLEDSAMYFCASSAAGEGSQKETQYFGPGTRLLVL.

The rearrangement links TRBV2 to TRBJ2-2, with D possibly being TRBD1 or TRBD2 (6 bases each). The CDR3 sequence is 15 residues long. V lost 4 bases to trimming and J lost 5 bases, with 14 bases between them. Germline CDR1 reads SNHLY; CDR2 reads FYNNEI. The CDR3 bases are TGTGCCAGCAGTGTTGGTAGGGGGGAAACCGGGGAGCTGTTTTTT. Translating it yields CASSVGRGETGELFF. Looking up the rest from reference TRBV2 and TRBJ2-2 gives the full variable domain: EPEVTQTPSHQVTQMGQEVILRCVPISNHLYFYWYRQILGQKVEFLVSFYNNEISEKSEIFDDQFSVERPDGSNFTLKIRSTKLEDSAMYFCASSVGRGETGELFFGEGSRLTVL.